This TCR beta chain is from a study of T cells in narcolepsy. Study-wide context: Donors had narcolepsy type 1 or type 2, or were healthy controls. General observations from the study: Healthy controls reportedly lacked the autoreactive clonotypes serially found in patients' blood. In some patient and control memory CD4+ samples, autoreactive clones were absent.

Clones were read by immunoSEQ multiplex PCR, and TCRdb kept only the in-frame ones, dropping some. The repertoire holds more than 25,000 clones, with 75% to 85% as singletons. With regard to this clone: The antigen remains unidentified.

The receptor's source is a human donor in good health. The sample comprised memory (CD45RA-) CD4+ T cells from blood.

The CDR3 nucleotides read TGTGCCAGTAGTAAGGGTCCTACCGCGTACGAGCAGTACTTC. It yields the protein CASSKGPTAYEQYF. V and J are TRBV19 and TRBJ2-7; D not certain. This CDR3 region has 14 residues. Trimming took off 4 bases at V and 4 bases at J, with 14 bases between the two ends. CDR1 and CDR2 (germline): LNHDA, SQIVND (reference sequence).